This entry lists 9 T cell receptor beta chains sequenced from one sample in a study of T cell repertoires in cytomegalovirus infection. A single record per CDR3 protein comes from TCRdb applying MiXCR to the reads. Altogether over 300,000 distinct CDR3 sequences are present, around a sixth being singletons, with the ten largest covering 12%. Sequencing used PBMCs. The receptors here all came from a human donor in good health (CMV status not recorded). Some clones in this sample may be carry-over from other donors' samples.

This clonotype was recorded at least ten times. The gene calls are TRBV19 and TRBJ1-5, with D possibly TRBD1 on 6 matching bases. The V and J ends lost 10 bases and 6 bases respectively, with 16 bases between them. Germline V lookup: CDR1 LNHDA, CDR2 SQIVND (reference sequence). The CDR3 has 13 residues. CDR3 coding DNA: TGTGCCACCCAGGAGGGGGAGGGTCAGCCCCAGCATTTT. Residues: CATQEGEGQPQHF.

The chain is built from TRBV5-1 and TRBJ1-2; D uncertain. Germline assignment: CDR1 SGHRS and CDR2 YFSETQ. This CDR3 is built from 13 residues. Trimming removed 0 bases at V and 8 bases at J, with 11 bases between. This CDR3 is CASSLVGSGGYTF. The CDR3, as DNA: TGCGCCAGCAGCTTGGTCGGGTCTGGGGGCTACACCTTC.

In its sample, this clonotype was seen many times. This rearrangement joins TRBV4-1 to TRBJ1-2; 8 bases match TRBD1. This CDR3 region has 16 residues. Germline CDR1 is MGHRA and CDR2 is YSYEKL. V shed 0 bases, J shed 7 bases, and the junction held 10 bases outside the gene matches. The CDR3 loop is CASSQDIGQGSSGYTF. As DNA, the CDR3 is TGCGCCAGCAGCCAAGATATAGGACAGGGTTCCAGTGGCTACACCTTC.

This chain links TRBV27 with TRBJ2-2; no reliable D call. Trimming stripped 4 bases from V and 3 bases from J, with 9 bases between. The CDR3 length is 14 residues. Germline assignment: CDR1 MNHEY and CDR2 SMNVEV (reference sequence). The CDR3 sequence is CASSYLSDTGELFF. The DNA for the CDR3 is TGTGCCAGCAGTTACCTTTCGGACACCGGGGAGCTGTTTTTT.

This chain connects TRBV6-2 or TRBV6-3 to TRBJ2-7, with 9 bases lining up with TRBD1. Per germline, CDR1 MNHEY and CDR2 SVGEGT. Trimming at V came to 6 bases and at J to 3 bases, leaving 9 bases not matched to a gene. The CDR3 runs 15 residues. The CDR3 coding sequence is TGTGCCAGCAGCCGGCCCGGGACAGGGCTCTACGAGCAGTACTTC. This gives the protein CASSRPGTGLYEQYF.

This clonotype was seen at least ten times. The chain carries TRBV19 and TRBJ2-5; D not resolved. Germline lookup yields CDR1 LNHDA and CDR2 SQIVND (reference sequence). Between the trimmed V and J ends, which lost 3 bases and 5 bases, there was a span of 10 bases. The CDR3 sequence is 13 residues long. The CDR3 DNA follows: TGTGCCAGTAGTATTTGGCTGACGGAGACCCAGTACTTC. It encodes CASSIWLTETQYF.

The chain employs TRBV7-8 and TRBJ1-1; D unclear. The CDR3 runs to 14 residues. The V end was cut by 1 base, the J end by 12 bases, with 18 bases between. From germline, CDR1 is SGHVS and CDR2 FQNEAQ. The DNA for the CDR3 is TGTGCCAGCAGCTTAGTCGGTCCCCGCTCGAATCCTTTCTTT. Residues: CASSLVGPRSNPFF. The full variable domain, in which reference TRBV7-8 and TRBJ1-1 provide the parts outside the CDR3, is GAGVSQSPRYKVAKRGQDVALRCDPISGHVSLFWYQQALGQGPEFLTYFQNEAQLDKSGLPSDRFFAERPEGSVSTLKIQRTQQEDSAVYLCASSLVGPRSNPFFGQGTRLTVV.

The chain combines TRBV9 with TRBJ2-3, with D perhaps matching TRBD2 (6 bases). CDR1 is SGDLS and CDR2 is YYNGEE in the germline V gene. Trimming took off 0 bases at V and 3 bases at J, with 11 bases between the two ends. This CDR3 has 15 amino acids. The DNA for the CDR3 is TGTGCCAGCAGCGTAGACTCGGGGGTAACAGATACGCAGTATTTT. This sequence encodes CASSVDSGVTDTQYF.

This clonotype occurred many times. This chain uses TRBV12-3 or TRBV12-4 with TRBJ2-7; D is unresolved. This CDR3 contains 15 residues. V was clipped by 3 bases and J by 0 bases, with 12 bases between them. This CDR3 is CASSLRPPSSYEQYF. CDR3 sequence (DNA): TGTGCCAGCAGTTTGAGACCACCCTCCTCCTACGAGCAGTACTTC.